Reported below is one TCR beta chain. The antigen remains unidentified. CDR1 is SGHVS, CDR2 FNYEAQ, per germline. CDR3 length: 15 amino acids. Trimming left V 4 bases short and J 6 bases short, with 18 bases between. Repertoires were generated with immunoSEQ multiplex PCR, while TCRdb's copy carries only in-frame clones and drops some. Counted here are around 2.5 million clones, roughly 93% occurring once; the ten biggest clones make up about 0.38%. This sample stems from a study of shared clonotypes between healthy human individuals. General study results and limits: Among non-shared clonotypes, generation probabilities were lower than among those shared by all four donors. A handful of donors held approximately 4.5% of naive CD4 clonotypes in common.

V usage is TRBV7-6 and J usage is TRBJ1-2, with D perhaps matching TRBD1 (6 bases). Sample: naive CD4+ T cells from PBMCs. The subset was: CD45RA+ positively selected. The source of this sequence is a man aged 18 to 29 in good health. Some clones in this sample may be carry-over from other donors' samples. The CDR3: CASSSWTAELDGYTF. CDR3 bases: TGTGCCAGCAGCTCCTGGACAGCCGAGCTTGATGGCTACACCTTC.